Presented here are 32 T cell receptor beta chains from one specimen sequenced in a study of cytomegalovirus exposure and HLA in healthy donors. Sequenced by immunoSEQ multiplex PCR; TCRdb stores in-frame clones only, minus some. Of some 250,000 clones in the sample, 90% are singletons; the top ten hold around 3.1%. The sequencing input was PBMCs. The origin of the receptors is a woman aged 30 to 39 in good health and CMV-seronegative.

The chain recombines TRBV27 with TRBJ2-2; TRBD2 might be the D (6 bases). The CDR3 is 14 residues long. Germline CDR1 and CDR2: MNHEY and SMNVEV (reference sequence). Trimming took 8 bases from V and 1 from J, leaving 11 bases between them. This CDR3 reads CASRGWVNTGELFF. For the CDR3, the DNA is TGTGCCAGCCGGGGGTGGGTGAACACCGGGGAGCTGTTTTTT.

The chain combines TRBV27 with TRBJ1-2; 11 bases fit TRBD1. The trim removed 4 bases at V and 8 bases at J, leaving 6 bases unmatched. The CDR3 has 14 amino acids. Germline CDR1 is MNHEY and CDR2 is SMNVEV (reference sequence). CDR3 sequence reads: CASSSGQGAPGYTF. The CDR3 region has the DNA TGTGCCAGCAGTTCCGGACAGGGGGCGCCCGGCTACACCTTC.

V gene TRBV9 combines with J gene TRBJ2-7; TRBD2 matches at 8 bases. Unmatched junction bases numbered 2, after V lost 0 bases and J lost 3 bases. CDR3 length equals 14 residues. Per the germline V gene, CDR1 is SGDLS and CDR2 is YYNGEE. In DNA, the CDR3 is TGTGCCAGCAGCGTAGGGGCGGGGGGCTACGAGCAGTACTTC. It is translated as CASSVGAGGYEQYF.

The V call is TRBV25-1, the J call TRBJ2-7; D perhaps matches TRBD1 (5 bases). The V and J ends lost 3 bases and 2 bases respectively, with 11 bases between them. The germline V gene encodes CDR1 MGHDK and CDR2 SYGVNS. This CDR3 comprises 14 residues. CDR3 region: CASSDMTATYEQYF. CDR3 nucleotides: TGTGCCAGCAGTGATATGACAGCTACCTACGAGCAGTACTTC.

Here the CDR3 reads CASSSYRGDYGYTF. CDR3 nucleotides: TGTGCCAGCAGTTCTTACAGGGGAGACTATGGCTACACCTTC. The chain links TRBV28 to TRBJ1-2; 7 nucleotides align to TRBD1. Germline lookup yields CDR1 MDHEN and CDR2 SYDVKM. Germline trimming cut 4 bases from V and 3 bases from J; bases unmatched to any gene: 5. The CDR3 runs 14 residues.

The CDR3 region has the DNA TGTGCCAGCAGTGCACTCGGGGGGGAAGAGACCCAGTACTTC. Encoded protein: CASSALGGEETQYF. The chain joins TRBV28 to TRBJ2-5, with 8 positions matching TRBD2. Germline V gene sequence: CDR1 MDHEN, CDR2 SYDVKM. There are 14 residues in the CDR3. V lost 5 bases, J lost 3 bases, and 5 bases stayed unmatched.

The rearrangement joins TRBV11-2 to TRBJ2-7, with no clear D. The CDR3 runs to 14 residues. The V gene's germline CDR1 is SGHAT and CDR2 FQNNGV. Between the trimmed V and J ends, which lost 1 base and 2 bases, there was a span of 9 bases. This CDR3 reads CASSLGGPPYEQYF. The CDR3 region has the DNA TGTGCCAGCAGCTTAGGTGGTCCCCCCTACGAGCAGTACTTC.

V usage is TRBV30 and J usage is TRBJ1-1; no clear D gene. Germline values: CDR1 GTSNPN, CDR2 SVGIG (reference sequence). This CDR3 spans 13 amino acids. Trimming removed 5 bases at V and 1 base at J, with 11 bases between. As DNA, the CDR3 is TGTGCCTGGGAAGGTCGTGGGAACACTGAAGCTTTCTTT. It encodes CAWEGRGNTEAFF.

The DNA of the CDR3 is TGTGCCAGCAGCCGCGAGGCGGGGATGAACACTGAAGCTTTCTTT. Residues: CASSREAGMNTEAFF. The chain employs TRBV11-3 and TRBJ1-1; D unresolved. Trimming shortened V by 5 bases and J by 0 bases, and 13 bases separated the two germline ends. Germline CDR1 SGHNT, CDR2 YENEEA. CDR3 length: 15 amino acids.

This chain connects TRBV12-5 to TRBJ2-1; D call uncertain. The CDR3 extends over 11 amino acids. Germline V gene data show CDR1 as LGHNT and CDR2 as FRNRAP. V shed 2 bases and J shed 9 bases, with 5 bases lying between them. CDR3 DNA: TGTGCTAGTGGTTTGATGGGTGAGCAGTTCTTC. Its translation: CASGLMGEQFF.

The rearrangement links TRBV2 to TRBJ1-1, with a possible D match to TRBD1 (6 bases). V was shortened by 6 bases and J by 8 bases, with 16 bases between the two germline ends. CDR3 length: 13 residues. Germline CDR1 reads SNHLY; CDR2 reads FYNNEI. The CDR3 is CASSERGGGEAFF. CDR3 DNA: TGTGCCAGCAGCGAGAGAGGGGGGGGCGAAGCTTTCTTT.

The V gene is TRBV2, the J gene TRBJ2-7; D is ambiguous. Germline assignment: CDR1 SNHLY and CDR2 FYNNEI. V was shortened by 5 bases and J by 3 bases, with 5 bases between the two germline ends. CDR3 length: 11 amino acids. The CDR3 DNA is TGTGCCAGCAGTCATAGCTACGAGCAGTACTTC. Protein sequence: CASSHSYEQYF.

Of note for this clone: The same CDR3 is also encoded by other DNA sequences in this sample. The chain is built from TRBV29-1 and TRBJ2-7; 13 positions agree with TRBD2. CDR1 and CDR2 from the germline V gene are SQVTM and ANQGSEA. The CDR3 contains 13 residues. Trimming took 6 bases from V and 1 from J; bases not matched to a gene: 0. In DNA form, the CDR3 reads TGCAGCGTGGGACTAGCGGGATCCTACGAGCAGTACTTC. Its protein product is CSVGLAGSYEQYF.

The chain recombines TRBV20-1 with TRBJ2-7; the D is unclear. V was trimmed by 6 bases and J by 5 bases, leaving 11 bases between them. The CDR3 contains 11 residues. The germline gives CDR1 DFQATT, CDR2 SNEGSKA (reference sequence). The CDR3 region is CSASHFDEQYF. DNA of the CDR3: TGCAGTGCAAGCCACTTCGACGAGCAGTACTTC.

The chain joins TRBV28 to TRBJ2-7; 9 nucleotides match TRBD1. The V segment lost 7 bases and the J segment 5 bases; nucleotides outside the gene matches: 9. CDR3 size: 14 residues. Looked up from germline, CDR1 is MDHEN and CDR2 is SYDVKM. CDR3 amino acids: CASIPGQGPHEQYF. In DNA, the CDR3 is TGTGCCAGCATCCCCGGACAGGGGCCCCACGAGCAGTACTTC.

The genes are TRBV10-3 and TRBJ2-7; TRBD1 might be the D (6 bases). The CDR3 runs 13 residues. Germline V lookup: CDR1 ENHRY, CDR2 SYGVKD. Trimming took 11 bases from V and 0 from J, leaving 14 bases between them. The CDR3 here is CAVYRENSYEQYF. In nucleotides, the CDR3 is TGTGCCGTTTACAGGGAAAACTCCTACGAGCAGTACTTC.

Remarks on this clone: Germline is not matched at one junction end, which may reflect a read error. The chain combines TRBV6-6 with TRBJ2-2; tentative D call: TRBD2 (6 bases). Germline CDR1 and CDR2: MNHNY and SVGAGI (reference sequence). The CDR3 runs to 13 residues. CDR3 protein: CASSYSGVGELFF. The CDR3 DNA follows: TGTGCCAGCAGCTACTCGGGAGTCGGGGAGCTGTTTTTT.

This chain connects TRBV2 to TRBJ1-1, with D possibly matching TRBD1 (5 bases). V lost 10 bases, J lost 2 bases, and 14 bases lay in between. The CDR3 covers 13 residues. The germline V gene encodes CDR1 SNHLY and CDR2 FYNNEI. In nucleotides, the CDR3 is TGTGCCACGCCCCTCGGGGCAAACACTGAAGCTTTCTTT. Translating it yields CATPLGANTEAFF.

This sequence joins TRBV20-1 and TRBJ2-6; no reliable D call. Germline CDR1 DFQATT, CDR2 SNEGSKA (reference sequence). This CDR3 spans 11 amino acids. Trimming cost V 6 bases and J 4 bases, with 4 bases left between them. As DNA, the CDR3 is TGCAGTGCCGCGGGGGCCAACGTCCTGACTTTC. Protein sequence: CSAAGANVLTF.

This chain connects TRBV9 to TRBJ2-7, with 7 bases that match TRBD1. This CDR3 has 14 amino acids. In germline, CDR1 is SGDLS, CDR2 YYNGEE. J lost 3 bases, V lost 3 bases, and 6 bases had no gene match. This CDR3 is CASSAGQTHYEQYF. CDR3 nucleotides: TGTGCCAGCAGCGCGGGACAGACTCACTACGAGCAGTACTTC.

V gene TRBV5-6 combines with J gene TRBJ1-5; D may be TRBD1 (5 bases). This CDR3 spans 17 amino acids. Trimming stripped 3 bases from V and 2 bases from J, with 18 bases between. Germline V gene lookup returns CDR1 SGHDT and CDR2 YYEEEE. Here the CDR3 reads CASSSGSGQRGNQPQHF. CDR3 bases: TGTGCCAGCAGCTCGGGCTCAGGGCAAAGGGGCAATCAGCCCCAGCATTTT.

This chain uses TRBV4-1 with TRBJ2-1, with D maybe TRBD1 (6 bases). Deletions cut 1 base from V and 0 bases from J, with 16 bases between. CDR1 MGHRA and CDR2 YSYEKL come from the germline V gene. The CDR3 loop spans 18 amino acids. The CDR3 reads CASSQVLMGASSYNEQFF. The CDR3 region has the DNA TGCGCCAGCAGCCAAGTTCTCATGGGGGCCAGCTCCTACAATGAGCAGTTCTTC.

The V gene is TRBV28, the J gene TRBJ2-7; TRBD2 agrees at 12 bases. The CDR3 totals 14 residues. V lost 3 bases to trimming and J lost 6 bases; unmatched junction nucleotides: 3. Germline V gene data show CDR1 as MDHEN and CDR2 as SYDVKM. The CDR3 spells CASSFLAGGREQYF. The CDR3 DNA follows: TGTGCCAGCAGTTTTCTAGCGGGAGGGCGCGAGCAGTACTTC.

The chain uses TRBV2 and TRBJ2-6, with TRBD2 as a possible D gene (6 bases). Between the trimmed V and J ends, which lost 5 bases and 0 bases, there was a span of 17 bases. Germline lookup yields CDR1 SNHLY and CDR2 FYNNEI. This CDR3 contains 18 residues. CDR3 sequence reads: CASSLGPPGDSGANVLTF. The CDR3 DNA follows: TGTGCCAGCAGTTTGGGACCCCCGGGAGACTCTGGGGCCAACGTCCTGACTTTC.

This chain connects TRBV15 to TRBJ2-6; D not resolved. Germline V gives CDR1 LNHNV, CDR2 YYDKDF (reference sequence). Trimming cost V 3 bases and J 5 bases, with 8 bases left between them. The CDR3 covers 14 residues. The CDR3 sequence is CATSSPGRANVLTF. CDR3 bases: TGTGCCACCAGCAGCCCGGGCAGGGCCAACGTCCTGACTTTC.

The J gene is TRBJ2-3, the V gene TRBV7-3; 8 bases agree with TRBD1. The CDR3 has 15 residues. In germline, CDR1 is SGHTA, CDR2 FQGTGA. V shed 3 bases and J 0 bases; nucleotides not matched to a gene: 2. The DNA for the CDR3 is TGTGCCAGCAGCTTTGGGACAGGCAGCACAGATACGCAGTATTTT. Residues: CASSFGTGSTDTQYF. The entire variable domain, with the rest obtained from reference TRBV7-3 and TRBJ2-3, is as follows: GAGVSQTPSNKVTEKGKYVELRCDPISGHTALYWYRQSLGQGPEFLIYFQGTGAADDSGLPNDRFFAVRPEGSVSTLKIQRTERGDSAVYLCASSFGTGSTDTQYFGPGTRLTVL.

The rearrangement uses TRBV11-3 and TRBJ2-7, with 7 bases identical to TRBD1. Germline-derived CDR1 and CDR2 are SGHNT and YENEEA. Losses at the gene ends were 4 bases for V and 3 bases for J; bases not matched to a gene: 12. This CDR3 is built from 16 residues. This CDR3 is CASSSAFGQASYEQYF. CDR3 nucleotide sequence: TGTGCCAGCAGCTCCGCTTTCGGACAGGCGAGCTACGAGCAGTACTTC.

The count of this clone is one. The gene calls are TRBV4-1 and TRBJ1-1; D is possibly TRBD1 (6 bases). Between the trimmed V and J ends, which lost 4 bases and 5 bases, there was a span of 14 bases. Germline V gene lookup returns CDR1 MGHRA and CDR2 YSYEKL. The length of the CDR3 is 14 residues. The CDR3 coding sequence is TGCGCCAGCAGCCTCAACCAGGGGCAAACTGAAGCTTTCTTT. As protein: CASSLNQGQTEAFF.

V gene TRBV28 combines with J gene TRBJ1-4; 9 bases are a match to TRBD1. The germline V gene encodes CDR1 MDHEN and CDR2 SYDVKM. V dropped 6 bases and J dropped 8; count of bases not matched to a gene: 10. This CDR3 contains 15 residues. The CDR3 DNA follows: TGTGCCAGCAGGCCCATACAGGGGGCAAGCGAAAAACTGTTTTTT. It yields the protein CASRPIQGASEKLFF. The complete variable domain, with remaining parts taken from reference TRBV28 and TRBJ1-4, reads DVKVTQSSRYLVKRTGEKVFLECVQDMDHENMFWYRQDPGLGLRLIYFSYDVKMKEKGDIPEGYSVSREKKERFSLILESASTNQTSMYLCASRPIQGASEKLFFGSGTQLSVL.

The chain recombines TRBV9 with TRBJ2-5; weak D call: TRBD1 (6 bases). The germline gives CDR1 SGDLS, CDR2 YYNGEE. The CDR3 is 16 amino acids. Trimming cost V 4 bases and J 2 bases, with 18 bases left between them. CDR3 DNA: TGTGCCAGCAGCCCCCACAGGGTAACAGGGCAAGAGACCCAGTACTTC. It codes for CASSPHRVTGQETQYF.

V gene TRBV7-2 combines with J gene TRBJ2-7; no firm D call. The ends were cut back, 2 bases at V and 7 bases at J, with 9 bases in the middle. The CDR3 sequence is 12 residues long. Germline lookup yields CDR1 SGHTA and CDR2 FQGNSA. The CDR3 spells CASSLYVREQYF. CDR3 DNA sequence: TGTGCCAGCAGCTTATACGTGAGGGAGCAGTACTTC.

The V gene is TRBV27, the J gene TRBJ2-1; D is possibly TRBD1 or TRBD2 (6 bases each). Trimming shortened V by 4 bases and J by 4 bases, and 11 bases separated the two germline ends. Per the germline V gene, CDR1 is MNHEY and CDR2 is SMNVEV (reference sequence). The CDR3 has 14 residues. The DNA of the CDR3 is TGTGCCAGCAGTTCCGAGGGGGGTTACAATGAGCAGTTCTTC. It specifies CASSSEGGYNEQFF.